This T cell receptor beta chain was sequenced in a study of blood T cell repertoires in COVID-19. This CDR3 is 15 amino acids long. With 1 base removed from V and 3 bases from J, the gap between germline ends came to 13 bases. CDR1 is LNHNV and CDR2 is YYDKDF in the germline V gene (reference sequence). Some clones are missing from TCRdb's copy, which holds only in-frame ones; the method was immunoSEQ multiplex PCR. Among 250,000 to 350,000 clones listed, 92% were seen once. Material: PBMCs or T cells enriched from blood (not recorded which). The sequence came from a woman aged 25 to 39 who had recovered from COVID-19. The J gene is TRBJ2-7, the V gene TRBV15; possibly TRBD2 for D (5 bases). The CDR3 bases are TGTGCCACCAGCAGAGTCGGGGAACTCTACTACGAGCAGTACTTC. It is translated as CATSRVGELYYEQYF.